The following is a TCR beta chain sequence with its context. From its re-call of the 5' RACE reads, TCRdb lists each CDR3 protein once, without DNA. Its listing shows approximately 440,000 distinct CDR3 sequences. These data are taken from a study of T cells expressing NK-cell markers. This CDR3 spans 15 amino acids. Germline CDR1 SGHRS, CDR2 YFSETQ. The clonotype was recovered from a woman aged 50 to 60 in good health. Sequenced: blood T cells: a sorted CD56 or NKG2C T cell subset, CD4+ or CD8+ T cells, or bulk PBMC T cells (not recorded which). J is TRBJ1-1 and V is TRBV5-1; TCRdb names TRBD1, which stays unverified in the absence of DNA. CDR3 residues: CASSLGYLGRTEAFF.